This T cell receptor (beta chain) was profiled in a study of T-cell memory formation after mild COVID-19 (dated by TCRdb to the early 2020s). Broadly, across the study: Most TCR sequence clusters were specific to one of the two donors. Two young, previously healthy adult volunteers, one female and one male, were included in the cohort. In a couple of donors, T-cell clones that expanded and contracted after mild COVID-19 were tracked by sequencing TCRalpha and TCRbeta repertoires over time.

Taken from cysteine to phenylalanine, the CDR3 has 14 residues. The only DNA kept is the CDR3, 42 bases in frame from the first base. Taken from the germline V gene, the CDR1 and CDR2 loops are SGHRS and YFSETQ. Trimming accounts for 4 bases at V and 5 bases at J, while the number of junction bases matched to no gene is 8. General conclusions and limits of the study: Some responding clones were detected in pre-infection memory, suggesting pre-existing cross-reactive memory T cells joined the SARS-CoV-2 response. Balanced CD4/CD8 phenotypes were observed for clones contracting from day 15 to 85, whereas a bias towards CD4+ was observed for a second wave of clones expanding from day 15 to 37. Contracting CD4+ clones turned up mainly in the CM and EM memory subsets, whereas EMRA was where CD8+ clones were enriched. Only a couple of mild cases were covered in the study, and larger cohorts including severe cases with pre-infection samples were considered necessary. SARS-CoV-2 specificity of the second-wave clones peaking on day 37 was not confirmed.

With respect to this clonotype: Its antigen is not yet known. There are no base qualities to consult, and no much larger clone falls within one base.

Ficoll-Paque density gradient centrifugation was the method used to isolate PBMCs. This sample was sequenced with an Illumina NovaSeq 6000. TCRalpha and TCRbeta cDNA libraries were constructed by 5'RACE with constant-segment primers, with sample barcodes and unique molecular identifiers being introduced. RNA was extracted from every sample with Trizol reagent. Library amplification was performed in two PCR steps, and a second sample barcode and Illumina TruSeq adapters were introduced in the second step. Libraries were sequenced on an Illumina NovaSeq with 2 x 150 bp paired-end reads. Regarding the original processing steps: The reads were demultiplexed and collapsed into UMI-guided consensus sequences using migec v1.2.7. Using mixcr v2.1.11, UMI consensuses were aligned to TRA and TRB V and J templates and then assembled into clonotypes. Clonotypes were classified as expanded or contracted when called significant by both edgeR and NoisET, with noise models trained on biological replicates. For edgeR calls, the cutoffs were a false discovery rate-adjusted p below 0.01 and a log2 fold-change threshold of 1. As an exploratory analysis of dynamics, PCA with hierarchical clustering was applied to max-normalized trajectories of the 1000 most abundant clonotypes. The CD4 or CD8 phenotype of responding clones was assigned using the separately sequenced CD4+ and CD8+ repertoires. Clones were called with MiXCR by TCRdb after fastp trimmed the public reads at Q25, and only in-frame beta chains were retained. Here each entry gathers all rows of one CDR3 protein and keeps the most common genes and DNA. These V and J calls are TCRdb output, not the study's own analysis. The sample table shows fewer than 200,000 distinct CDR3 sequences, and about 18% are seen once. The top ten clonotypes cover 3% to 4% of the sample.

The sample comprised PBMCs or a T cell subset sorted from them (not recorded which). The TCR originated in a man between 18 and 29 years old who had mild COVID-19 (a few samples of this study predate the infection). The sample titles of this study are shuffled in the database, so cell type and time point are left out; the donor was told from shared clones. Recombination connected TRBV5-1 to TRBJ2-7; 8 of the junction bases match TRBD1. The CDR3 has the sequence CASSIQGEVHEQYF. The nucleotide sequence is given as TGCGCCAGCAGCATACAGGGGGAAGTCCACGAGCAGTACTTC.